This T cell receptor (beta chain) is from a study of cytomegalovirus exposure and HLA in healthy donors. General study points: The study recorded over 150 TCR beta chains that were cytomegalovirus-associated.

J lost 6 bases, V lost 0 bases, and 4 bases had no gene match. Germline assignment: CDR1 SGHRS and CDR2 YFSETQ. This CDR3 contains 15 residues. A multiplex PCR was run with 60 Vbeta primers and 13 Jbeta primers. TCRdb's table, derived via immunoSEQ multiplex PCR, lists solely in-frame clones and lacks some. Seen here are about 200,000 clones, roughly 80% observed once, and the top ten hold about 1.8%. For this clone: As yet, its antigen is unknown.

Though nominally healthy at sampling, donors likely had unrecorded immune exposures. The origin of this receptor is a man aged 45 to 65 in good health and CMV-seronegative. Sample: PBMCs. This chain uses TRBV5-1 with TRBJ2-1; 9 nucleotides match TRBD2. Written as DNA, the CDR3 is TGCGCCAGCAGCTTGGGCGGGAGGGCCATCAATGAGCAGTTCTTC. It encodes CASSLGGRAINEQFF.